The TCR beta chain described here comes from a study of blood T cell repertoires in COVID-19. About the research overall: There were acute and convalescent COVID-19 samples, and they came from the United States, Italy and Spain. PBMCs, B-cell-depleted T cells, or T cells were the source of the cDNA or gDNA that made up the material.

The CDR3 runs 14 residues. Losses at the gene ends were 6 bases for V and 4 bases for J; bases not matched to a gene: 6. Looked up from germline, CDR1 is MDHEN and CDR2 is SYDVKM. In the original workflow: From reference gene primer amplification, estimates of nucleated cell counts were derived. Here immunoSEQ multiplex PCR was the method, and the copy in TCRdb shows in-frame clones only, minus some. Clone size and the V and J calls come from that table; the DNA yielded D and trimming. The sample holds roughly 78,000 clones; roughly 86% are singletons and the top ten take around 2%. The TCR was taken from a woman aged 60 to 75 with acute or convalescent COVID-19. The rearrangement links TRBV28 to TRBJ2-7; 10 positions match TRBD1. The specimen was peripheral blood. CDR3: CASSQTGGAYEQYF. The CDR3 DNA sequence: TGTGCCAGCAGCCAGACAGGGGGCGCGTACGAGCAGTACTTC.